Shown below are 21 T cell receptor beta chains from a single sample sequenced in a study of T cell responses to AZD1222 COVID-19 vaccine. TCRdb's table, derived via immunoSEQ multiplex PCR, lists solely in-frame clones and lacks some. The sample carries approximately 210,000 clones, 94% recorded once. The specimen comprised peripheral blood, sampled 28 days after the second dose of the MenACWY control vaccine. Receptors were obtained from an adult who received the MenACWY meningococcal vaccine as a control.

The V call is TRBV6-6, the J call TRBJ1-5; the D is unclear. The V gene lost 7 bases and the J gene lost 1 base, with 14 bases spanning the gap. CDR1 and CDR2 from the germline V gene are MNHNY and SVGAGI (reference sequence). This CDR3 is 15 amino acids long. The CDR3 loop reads CASTSLFDSNQPQHF. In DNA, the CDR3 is TGTGCCAGCACCTCCCTTTTTGACAGCAATCAGCCCCAGCATTTT.

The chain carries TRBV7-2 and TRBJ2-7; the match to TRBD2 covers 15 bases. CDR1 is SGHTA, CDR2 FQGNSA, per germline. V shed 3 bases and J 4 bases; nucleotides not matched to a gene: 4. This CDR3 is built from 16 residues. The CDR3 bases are TGTGCCAGCAGCTTCGGACTAGCGGGAGGGCCATACGAGCAGTACTTC. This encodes CASSFGLAGGPYEQYF.

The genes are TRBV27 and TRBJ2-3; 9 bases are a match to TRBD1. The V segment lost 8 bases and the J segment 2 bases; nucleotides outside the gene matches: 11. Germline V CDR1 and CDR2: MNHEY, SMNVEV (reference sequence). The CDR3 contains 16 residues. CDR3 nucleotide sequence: TGTGCCAGCGTAGGGGGACAGGGTATCTTCACAGATACGCAGTATTTT. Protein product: CASVGGQGIFTDTQYF.

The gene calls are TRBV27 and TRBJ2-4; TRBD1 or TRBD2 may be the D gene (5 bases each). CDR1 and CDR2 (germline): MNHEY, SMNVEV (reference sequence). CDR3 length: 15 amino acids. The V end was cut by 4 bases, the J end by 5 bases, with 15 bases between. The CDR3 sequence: CASSSVRDHENIQYF. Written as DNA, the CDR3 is TGTGCCAGCAGTTCGGTAAGGGACCACGAAAACATTCAGTACTTC.

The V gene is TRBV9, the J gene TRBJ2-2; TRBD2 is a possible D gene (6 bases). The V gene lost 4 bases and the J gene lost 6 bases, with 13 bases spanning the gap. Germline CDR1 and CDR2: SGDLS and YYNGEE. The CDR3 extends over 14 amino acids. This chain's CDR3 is CASSQTGDSGELFF. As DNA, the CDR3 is TGTGCCAGCAGCCAGACGGGGGACTCCGGGGAGCTGTTTTTT.

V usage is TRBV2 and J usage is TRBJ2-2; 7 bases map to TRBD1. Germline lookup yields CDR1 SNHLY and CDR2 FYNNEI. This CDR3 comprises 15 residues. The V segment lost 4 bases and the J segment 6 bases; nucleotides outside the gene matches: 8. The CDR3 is CASSARTGAAGELFF. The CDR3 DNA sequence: TGTGCCAGCAGTGCCAGGACAGGAGCGGCCGGGGAGCTGTTTTTT.

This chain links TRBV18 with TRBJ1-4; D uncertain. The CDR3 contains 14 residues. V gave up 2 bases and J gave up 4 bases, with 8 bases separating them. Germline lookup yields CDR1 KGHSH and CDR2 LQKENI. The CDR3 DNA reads TGTGCCAGCTCACCAGGATCGGGTAATGAAAAACTGTTTTTT. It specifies CASSPGSGNEKLFF.

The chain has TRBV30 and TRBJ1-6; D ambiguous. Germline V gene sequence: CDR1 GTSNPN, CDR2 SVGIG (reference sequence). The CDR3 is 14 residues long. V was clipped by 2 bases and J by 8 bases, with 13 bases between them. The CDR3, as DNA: TGTGCCTGGAGTTTAAGACCAACGGATTCACCCCTCCACTTT. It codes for CAWSLRPTDSPLHF.

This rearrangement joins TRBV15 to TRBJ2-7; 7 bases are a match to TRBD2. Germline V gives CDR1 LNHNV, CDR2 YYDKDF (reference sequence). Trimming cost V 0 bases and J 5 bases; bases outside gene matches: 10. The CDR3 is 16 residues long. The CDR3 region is CATSRDLAGLIHEQYF. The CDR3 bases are TGTGCCACCAGCAGAGATCTGGCGGGACTAATCCACGAGCAGTACTTC.

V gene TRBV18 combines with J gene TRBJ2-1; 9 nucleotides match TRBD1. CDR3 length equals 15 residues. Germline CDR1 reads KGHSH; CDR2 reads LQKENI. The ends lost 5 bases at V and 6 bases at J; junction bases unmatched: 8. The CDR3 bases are TGTGCCAGCTCATCAGACAGGGGGTATAGCAATGAGCAGTTCTTC. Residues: CASSSDRGYSNEQFF. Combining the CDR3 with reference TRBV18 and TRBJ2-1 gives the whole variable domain NAGVMQNPRHLVRRRGQEARLRCSPMKGHSHVYWYRQLPEEGLKFMVYLQKENIIDESGMPKERFSAEFPKEGPSILRIQQVVRGDSAAYFCASSSDRGYSNEQFFGPGTRLTVL.

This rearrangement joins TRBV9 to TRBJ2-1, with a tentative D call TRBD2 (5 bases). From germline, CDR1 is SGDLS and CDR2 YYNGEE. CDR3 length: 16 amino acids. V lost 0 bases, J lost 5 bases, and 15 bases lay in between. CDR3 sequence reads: CASSVGVAINNNEQFF. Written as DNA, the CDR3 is TGTGCCAGCAGCGTAGGAGTAGCGATTAATAACAATGAGCAGTTCTTC.

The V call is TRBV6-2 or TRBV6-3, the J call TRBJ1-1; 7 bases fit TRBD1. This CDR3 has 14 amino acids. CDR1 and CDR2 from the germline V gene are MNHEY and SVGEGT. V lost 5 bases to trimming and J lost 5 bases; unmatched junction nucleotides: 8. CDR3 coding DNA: TGTGCCAGCAGTGGGATAGGGGGCCGAACTGAAGCTTTCTTT. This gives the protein CASSGIGGRTEAFF.

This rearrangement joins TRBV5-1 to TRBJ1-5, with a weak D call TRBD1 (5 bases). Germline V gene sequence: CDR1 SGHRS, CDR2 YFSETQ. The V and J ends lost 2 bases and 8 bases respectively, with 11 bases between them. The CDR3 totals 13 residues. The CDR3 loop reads CASSLAGREPQHF. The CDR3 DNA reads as TGCGCCAGCAGCTTAGCAGGGAGGGAGCCCCAGCATTTT.

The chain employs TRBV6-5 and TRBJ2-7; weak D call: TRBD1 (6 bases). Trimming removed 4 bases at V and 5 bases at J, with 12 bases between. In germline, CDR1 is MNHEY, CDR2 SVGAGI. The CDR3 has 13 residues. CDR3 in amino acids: CASSFARDNEQYF. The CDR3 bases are TGTGCCAGCAGTTTCGCCAGGGACAACGAGCAGTACTTC.

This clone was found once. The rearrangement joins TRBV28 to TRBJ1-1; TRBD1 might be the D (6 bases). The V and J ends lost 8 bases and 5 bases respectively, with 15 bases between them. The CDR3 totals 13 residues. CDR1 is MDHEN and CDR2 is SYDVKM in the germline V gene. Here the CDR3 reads CASDTGANTEAFF. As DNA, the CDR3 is TGTGCCAGCGATACGGGGGCCAATACTGAAGCTTTCTTT.

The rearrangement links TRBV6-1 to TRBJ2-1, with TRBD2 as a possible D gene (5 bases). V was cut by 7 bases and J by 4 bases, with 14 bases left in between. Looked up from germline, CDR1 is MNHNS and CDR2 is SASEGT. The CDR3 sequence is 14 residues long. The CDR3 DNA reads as TGTGCCAGCATCGACCCGGGGATTTACAATGAGCAGTTCTTC. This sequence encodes CASIDPGIYNEQFF.

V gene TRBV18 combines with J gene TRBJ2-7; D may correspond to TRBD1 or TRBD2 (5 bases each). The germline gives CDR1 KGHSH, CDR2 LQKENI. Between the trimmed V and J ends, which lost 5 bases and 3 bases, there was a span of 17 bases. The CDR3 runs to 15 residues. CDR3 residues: CASSRTGPGGYEQYF. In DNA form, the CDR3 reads TGTGCCAGCTCAAGAACAGGTCCTGGAGGCTACGAGCAGTACTTC.

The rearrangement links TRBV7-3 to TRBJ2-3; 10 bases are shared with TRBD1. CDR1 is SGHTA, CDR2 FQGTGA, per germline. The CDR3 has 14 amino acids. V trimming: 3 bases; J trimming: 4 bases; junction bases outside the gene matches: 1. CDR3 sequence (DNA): TGTGCCAGCAGCTTGGGGACAGGGGCAGATACGCAGTATTTT. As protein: CASSLGTGADTQYF.

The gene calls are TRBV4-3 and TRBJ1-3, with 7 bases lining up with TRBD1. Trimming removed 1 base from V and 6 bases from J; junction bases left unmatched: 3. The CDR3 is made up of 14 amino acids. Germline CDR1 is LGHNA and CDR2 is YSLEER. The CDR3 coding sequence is TGCGCCAGCAGCCAAGCGCAGGGGGAAAACACCATATATTTT. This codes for CASSQAQGENTIYF.

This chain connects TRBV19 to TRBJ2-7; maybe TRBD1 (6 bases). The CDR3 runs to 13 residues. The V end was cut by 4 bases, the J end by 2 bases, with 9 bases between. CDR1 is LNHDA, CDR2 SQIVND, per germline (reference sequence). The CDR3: CASSTGHPYEQYF. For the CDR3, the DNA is TGTGCCAGTAGTACGGGACATCCCTACGAGCAGTACTTC.

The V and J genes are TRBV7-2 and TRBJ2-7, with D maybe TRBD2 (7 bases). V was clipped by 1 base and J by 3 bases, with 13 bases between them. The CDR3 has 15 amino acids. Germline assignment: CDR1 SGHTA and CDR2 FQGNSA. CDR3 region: CASSLGGGAVYEQYF. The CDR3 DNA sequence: TGTGCCAGCAGCTTAGGAGGGGGGGCCGTCTACGAGCAGTACTTC.